Presented here are 15 T cell receptor beta chains from one specimen sequenced in a study of persistence of HIV-infected CD4 T cells. The immunoSEQ assay was version 4, run in survey mode. Clones were sequenced by immunoSEQ multiplex PCR, and TCRdb holds only the in-frame ones, with some missing. The data show 40,000 to 55,000 clones, about nine tenths seen once. The antigens for these receptors are not known. This nonspecific control used anti-CD3/anti-CD28 bead stimulation of CD4+ T cells. CD4+ T cells upregulating both CD40 ligand and CD69 were sorted as responding cells. Here the sequenced sample was CD4+ T cells sorted from PBMCs after roughly 18-hour stimulation, taken from a patient who received antiretroviral therapy. The receptors stem from an adult woman with HIV who was CMV-seropositive.

V gene TRBV18 combines with J gene TRBJ2-1, with a possible D match to TRBD2 (6 bases). Germline CDR1 reads KGHSH; CDR2 reads LQKENI. The V gene lost 4 bases and the J gene lost 13 bases, with 14 bases spanning the gap. The CDR3 loop spans 12 amino acids. The CDR3 protein is CASSLPPGGQFF. As DNA, the CDR3 is TGTGCCAGCTCACTCCCCCCCGGGGGACAGTTCTTC.

This chain uses TRBV27 with TRBJ1-1; no clear D. V dropped 3 bases and J dropped 0 bases, with 11 bases sitting between them. The CDR3 loop spans 15 amino acids. Per the germline V gene, CDR1 is MNHEY and CDR2 is SMNVEV (reference sequence). The CDR3 DNA sequence: TGTGCCAGCAGTTTTAGTGGCCAGTTGAACACTGAAGCTTTCTTT. Amino acid sequence: CASSFSGQLNTEAFF.

Here the CDR3 reads CASSQELARSEGYTF. The CDR3 DNA sequence: TGCGCCAGCAGCCAAGAGCTGGCGAGATCAGAAGGCTACACCTTC. V and J are TRBV4-3 and TRBJ1-2; no clear D gene. The CDR3 covers 15 residues. The germline gives CDR1 LGHNA, CDR2 YSLEER. V was clipped by 0 bases and J by 8 bases, with 16 bases between them.

This chain connects TRBV19 to TRBJ1-5; D call uncertain. V was shortened by 5 bases and J by 15 bases, with 17 bases between the two germline ends. Germline values: CDR1 LNHDA, CDR2 SQIVND (reference sequence). The CDR3 has 12 amino acids. As DNA, the CDR3 is TGTGCCAGTAGTTGGAGGGCAGCCGACCCGCATTTT. This encodes CASSWRAADPHF. Filled out from reference TRBV19 and TRBJ1-5, the complete variable domain reads DGGITQSPKYLFRKEGQNVTLSCEQNLNHDAMYWYRQDPGQGLRLIYYSQIVNDFQKGDIAEGYSVSREKKESFPLTVTSAQKNPTAFYLCASSWRAADPHFGDGTRLSIL.

This clone appeared a single time. J is TRBJ1-6 and V is TRBV18, with D hard to call. CDR1 and CDR2 (germline): KGHSH, LQKENI. Deletions cut 1 base from V and 11 bases from J, with 15 bases between. The CDR3 spans 15 residues. CDR3 sequence (DNA): TGTGCCAGCTCACCACGGATTCAACCCGGCACACCCCTCCACTTT. Its protein product is CASSPRIQPGTPLHF.

The V and J genes are TRBV19 and TRBJ1-3; TRBD1 matches 10 bases. Germline lookup yields CDR1 LNHDA and CDR2 SQIVND (reference sequence). V lost 7 bases to trimming and J lost 3 bases; unmatched junction nucleotides: 9. CDR3 length: 16 amino acids. CDR3 region: CASKTMTGGDGNTIYF. CDR3 in DNA: TGTGCCAGTAAGACGATGACAGGGGGCGATGGAAACACCATATATTTT.

V gene TRBV5-4 combines with J gene TRBJ1-2; D might be TRBD1 (6 bases). CDR1 and CDR2 from the germline V gene are SGHNT and YYREEE (reference sequence). CDR3 length equals 13 residues. V lost 2 bases, J lost 3 bases, and 8 bases lay in between. CDR3 residues: CASSLRTDYGYTF. The CDR3 DNA follows: TGTGCCAGCAGCTTAAGGACAGACTATGGCTACACCTTC.

Here the CDR3 DNA reads TGCGCCAGCAGCCAGGTACCGGGGACAGGGACCGGGGAGCTGTTTTTT. It is translated as CASSQVPGTGTGELFF. The chain recombines TRBV4-1 with TRBJ2-2, with TRBD1 matching 9 bases. Germline lookup yields CDR1 MGHRA and CDR2 YSYEKL. V shed 3 bases and J 5 bases; nucleotides not matched to a gene: 7. The CDR3 extends over 16 amino acids.

This chain joins TRBV29-1 and TRBJ2-3, with 11 positions matching TRBD2. Germline CDR1 reads SQVTM; CDR2 reads ANQGSEA. After removal of 4 bases from V and 4 bases from J, the junction contained 19 bases not matched to a gene. The CDR3 has 19 amino acids. CDR3 amino acids: CSVVPRRRSGGAGADTQYF. CDR3 DNA sequence: TGCAGCGTTGTACCCCGAAGACGTAGCGGGGGGGCCGGGGCAGATACGCAGTATTTT.

This chain uses TRBV19 with TRBJ1-2, with 8 bases fitting TRBD1. CDR1 is LNHDA, CDR2 SQIVND, per germline (reference sequence). CDR3 length: 15 residues. V trimming: 6 bases; J trimming: 4 bases; junction bases outside the gene matches: 10. CDR3 amino acids: CASRDTATGGYGYTF. CDR3 nucleotide sequence: TGTGCCAGTAGGGATACCGCCACAGGGGGCTATGGCTACACCTTC.

V and J are TRBV5-1 and TRBJ1-5; no clear D. The CDR3 has 14 amino acids. V shed 4 bases and J shed 2 bases, with 10 bases lying between them. From germline, CDR1 is SGHRS and CDR2 YFSETQ. This CDR3 is CASSLEGGNQPQHF. For the CDR3, the DNA is TGCGCCAGCAGCCTTGAAGGAGGCAATCAGCCCCAGCATTTT.

This chain uses TRBV10-3 with TRBJ2-7, with 11 positions matching TRBD1. The germline V gene encodes CDR1 ENHRY and CDR2 SYGVKD. J was trimmed by 4 bases and V by 2 bases; bases with no gene match: 1. The CDR3 length is 14 residues. This CDR3 is CAISEGQGAYEQYF. The DNA of the CDR3 is TGTGCCATCAGTGAGGGACAGGGGGCGTACGAGCAGTACTTC.

V gene TRBV6-5 combines with J gene TRBJ1-2; no clear D gene. This CDR3 has 15 amino acids. V was clipped by 5 bases and J by 1 base, with 14 bases between them. Germline CDR1 reads MNHEY; CDR2 reads SVGAGI. The CDR3 DNA reads TGTGCCAGCAGTCGCGACCTTGGTAATAACTATGGCTACACCTTC. Translating it yields CASSRDLGNNYGYTF.

The gene calls are TRBV28 and TRBJ2-3; 7 bases align to TRBD2. The ends lost 5 bases at V and 6 bases at J; junction bases unmatched: 11. Per the germline V gene, CDR1 is MDHEN and CDR2 is SYDVKM. The CDR3 length is 15 residues. CDR3 coding DNA: TGTGCCAGCAGTGAAACCGGCGGGAGTATGGATACGCAGTATTTT. Protein product: CASSETGGSMDTQYF.

This chain connects TRBV27 to TRBJ2-1, with 9 bases fitting TRBD1. J lost 8 bases, V lost 8 bases, and 13 bases had no gene match. CDR3 length: 15 residues. The germline gives CDR1 MNHEY, CDR2 SMNVEV (reference sequence). In DNA form, the CDR3 reads TGTGCCAGCCTCGGGTCGGGACAGGGATCCCATGAGCAGTTCTTC. Amino acid sequence: CASLGSGQGSHEQFF.